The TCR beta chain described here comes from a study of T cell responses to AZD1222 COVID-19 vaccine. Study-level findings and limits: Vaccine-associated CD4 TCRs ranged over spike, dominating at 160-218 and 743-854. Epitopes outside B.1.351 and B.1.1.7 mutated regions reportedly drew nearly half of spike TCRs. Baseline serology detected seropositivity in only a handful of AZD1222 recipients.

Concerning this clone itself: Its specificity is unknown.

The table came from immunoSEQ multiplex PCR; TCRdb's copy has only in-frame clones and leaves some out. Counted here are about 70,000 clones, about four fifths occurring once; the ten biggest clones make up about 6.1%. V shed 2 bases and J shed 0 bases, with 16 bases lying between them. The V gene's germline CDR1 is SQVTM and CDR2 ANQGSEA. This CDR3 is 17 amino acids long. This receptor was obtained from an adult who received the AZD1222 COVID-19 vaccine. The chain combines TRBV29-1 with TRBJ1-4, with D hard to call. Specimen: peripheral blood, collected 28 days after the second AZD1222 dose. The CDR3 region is CSVETSLSGATNEKLFF. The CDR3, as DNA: TGCAGCGTTGAAACGTCGTTGAGCGGTGCAACTAATGAAAAACTGTTTTTT. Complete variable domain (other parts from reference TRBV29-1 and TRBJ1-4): SAVISQKPSRDICQRGTSLTIQCQVDSQVTMMFWYRQQPGQSLTLIATANQGSEATYESGFVIDKFPISRPNLTFSTLTVSNMSPEDSSIYLCSVETSLSGATNEKLFFGSGTQLSVL.